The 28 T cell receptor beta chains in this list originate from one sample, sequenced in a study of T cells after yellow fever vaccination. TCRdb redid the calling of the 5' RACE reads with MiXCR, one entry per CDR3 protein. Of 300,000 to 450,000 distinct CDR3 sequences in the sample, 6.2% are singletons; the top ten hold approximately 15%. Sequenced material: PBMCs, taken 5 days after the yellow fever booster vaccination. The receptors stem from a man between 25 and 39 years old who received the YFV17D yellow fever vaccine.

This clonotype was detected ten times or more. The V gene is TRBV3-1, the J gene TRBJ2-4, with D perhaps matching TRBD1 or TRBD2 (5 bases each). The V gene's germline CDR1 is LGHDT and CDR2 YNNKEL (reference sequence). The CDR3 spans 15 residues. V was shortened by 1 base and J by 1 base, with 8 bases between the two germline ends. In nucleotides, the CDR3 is TGTGCCAGCAGCCAAGTCGGGGCGGCCAAAAACATTCAGTACTTC. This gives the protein CASSQVGAAKNIQYF. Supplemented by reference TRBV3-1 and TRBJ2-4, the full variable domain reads DTAVSQTPKYLVTQMGNDKSIKCEQNLGHDTMYWYKQDSKKFLKIMFSYNNKELIINETVPNRFSPKSPDKAHLNLHINSLELGDSAVYFCASSQVGAAKNIQYFGAGTRLSVL.

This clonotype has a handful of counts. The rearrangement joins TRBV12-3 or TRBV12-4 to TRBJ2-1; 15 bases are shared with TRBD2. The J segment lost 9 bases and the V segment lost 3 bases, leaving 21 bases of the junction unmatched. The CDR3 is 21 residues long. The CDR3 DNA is TGTGCCAGCAGTTTTGGACAGATGTCAGCCGGACTAGCGGGAGGGCCGGGTGAGCAGTTCTTC. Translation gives CASSFGQMSAGLAGGPGEQFF.

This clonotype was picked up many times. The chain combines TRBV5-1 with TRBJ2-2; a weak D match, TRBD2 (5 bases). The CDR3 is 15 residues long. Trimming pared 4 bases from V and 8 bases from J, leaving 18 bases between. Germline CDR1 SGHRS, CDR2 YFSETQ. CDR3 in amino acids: CASSTPGSRSGELFF. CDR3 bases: TGCGCCAGCAGCACGCCGGGATCAAGATCGGGGGAGCTGTTTTTT.

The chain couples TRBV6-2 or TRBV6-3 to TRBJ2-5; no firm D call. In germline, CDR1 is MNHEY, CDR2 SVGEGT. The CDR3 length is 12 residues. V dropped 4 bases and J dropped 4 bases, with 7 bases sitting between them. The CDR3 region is CASSFRRETQYF. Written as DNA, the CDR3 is TGTGCCAGCAGTTTTCGTCGAGAGACCCAGTACTTC.

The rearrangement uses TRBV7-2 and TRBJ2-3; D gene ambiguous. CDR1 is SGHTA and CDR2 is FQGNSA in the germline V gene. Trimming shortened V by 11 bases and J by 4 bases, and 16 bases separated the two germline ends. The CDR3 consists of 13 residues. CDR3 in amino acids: CAQSDLGPDTQYF. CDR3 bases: TGTGCCCAATCGGACCTTGGCCCAGATACGCAGTATTTT.

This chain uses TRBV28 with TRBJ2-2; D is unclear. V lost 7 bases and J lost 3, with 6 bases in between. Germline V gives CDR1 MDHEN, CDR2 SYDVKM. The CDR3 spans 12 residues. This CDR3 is CASNPYTGELFF. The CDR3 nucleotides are TGTGCCAGCAACCCCTACACCGGGGAGCTGTTTTTT. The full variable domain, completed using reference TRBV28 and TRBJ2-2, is DVKVTQSSRYLVKRTGEKVFLECVQDMDHENMFWYRQDPGLGLRLIYFSYDVKMKEKGDIPEGYSVSREKKERFSLILESASTNQTSMYLCASNPYTGELFFGEGSRLTVL.

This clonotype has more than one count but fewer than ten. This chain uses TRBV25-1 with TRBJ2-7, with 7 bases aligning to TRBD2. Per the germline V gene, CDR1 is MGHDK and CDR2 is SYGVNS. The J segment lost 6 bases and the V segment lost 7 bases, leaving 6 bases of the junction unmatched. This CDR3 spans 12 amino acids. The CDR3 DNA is TGTGCCAGCAAAGCGGGGTCGGTCGAGCAGTACTTC. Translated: CASKAGSVEQYF.

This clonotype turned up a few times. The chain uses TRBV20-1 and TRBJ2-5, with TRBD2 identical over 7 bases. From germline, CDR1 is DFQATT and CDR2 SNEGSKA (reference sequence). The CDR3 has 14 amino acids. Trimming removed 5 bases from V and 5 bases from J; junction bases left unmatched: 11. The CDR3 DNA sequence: TGCAGTGCTGGAGCGGGAACAGTAGGGGAGACCCAGTACTTC. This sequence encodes CSAGAGTVGETQYF.

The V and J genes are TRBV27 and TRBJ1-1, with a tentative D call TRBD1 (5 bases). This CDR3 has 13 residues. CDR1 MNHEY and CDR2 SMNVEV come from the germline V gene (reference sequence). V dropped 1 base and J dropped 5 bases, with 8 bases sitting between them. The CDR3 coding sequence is TGTGCCAGCAGTTTATTCGGGGGTACTGAAGCTTTCTTT. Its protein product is CASSLFGGTEAFF.

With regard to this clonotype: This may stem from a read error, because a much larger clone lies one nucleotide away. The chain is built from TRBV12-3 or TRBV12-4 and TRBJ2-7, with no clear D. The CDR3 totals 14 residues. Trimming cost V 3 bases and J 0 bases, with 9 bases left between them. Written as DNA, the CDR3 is TGTGCCAGCAGTTTCTTTGGGGACTCCTACGAGCAGTACTTC. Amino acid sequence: CASSFFGDSYEQYF.

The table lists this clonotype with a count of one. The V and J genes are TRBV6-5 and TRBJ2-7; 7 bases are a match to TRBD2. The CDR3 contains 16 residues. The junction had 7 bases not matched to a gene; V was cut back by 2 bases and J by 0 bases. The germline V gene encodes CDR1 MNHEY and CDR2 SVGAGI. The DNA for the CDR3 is TGTGCCAGCAGTTACAATGCGGGGGACGCCTCCTACGAGCAGTACTTC. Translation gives CASSYNAGDASYEQYF.

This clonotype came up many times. The CDR3 DNA reads as TGTGCCAGCACCCTCGGACTAGCGAGCGACAATGAGCAGTTCTTC. This sequence encodes CASTLGLASDNEQFF. V and J are TRBV6-2 or TRBV6-3 and TRBJ2-1; TRBD2 matches at 9 bases. J lost 5 bases, V lost 7 bases, and 9 bases had no gene match. This CDR3 has 15 amino acids. CDR1 MNHEY and CDR2 SVGEGT come from the germline V gene.

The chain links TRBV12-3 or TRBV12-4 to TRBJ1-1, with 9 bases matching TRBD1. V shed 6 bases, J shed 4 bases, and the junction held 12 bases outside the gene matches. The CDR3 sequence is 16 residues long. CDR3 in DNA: TGTGCCAGCAGCCTTCAACAGGGGGCGCGTATCACTGAAGCTTTCTTT. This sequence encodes CASSLQQGARITEAFF.

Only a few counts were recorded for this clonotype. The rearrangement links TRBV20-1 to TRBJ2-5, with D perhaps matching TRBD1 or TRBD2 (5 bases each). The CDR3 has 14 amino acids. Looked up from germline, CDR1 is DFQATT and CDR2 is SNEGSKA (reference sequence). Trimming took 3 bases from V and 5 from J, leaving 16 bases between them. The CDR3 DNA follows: TGCAGTGCTAGGAAAGGGGCCCGGGGTGAGACCCAGTACTTC. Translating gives CSARKGARGETQYF.

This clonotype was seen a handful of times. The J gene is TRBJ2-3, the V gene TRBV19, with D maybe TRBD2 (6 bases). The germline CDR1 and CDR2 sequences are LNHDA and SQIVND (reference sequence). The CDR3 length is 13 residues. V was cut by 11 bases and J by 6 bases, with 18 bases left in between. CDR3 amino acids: CALGGAPGDTQYF. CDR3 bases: TGTGCCCTCGGAGGGGCCCCCGGGGATACGCAGTATTTT.

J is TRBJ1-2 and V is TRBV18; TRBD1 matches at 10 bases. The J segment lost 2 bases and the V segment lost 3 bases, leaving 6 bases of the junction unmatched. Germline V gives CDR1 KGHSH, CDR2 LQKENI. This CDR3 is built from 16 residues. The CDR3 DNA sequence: TGTGCCAGCTCACCGGGGACAGGGGCTGTCAACTATGGCTACACCTTC. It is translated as CASSPGTGAVNYGYTF.

CDR3 bases: TGTGCCACCAGCAGAGTCGCAGTTTCAACCTTCTCTGGGGCCAACGTCCTGACTTTC. As protein: CATSRVAVSTFSGANVLTF. The genes are TRBV15 and TRBJ2-6; no clear D. CDR1 and CDR2 (germline): LNHNV, YYDKDF (reference sequence). V dropped 1 base and J dropped 0 bases, with 16 bases sitting between them. This CDR3 has 19 residues.

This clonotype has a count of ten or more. CDR3 sequence reads: CASSKPQDYEQYF. The CDR3 DNA follows: TGTGCCAGCAGTAAGCCCCAAGACTACGAGCAGTACTTC. The chain links TRBV6-2 or TRBV6-3 to TRBJ2-7; D ambiguous. Deletions cut 5 bases from V and 3 bases from J, with 11 bases between. Germline loops: CDR1 MNHEY, CDR2 SVGEGT. The CDR3 runs to 13 residues.

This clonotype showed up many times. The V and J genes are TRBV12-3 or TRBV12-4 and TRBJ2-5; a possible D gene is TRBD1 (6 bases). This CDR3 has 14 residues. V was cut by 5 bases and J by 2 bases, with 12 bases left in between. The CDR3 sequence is CASSPWTAQETQYF. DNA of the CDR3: TGTGCCAGCAGTCCATGGACAGCGCAAGAGACCCAGTACTTC.

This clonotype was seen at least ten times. CDR3 in DNA: TGCGCCAGCAGCACCACGCCTAGCGGGAGAGGTAATGAGCAGTTCTTC. It encodes CASSTTPSGRGNEQFF. The rearrangement uses TRBV5-1 and TRBJ2-1; 10 bases line up with TRBD2. The junction had 11 bases not matched to a gene; V was cut back by 4 bases and J by 7 bases. The CDR3 runs to 16 residues. Germline CDR1 SGHRS, CDR2 YFSETQ.

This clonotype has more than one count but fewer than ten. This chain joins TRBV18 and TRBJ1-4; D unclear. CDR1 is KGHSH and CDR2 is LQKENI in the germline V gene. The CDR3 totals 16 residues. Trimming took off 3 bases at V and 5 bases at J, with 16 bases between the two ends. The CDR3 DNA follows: TGTGCCAGCTCACCCCTAATTGTAGGGCGGAATGAAAAACTGTTTTTT. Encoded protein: CASSPLIVGRNEKLFF.

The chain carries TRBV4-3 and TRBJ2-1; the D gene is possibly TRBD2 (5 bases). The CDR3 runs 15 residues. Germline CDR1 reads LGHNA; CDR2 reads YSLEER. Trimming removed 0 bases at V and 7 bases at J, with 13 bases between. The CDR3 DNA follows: TGCGCCAGCAGCCAAGAAGGTGGAGGTTGGAATGAGCAGTTCTTC. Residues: CASSQEGGGWNEQFF.

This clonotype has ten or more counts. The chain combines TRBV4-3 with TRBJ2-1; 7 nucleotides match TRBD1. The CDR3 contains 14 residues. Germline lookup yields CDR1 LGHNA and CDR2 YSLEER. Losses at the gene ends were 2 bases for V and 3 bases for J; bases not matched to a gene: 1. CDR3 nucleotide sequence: TGCGCCAGCAGCCAACAGGGGGTCTACAATGAGCAGTTCTTC. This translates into CASSQQGVYNEQFF.

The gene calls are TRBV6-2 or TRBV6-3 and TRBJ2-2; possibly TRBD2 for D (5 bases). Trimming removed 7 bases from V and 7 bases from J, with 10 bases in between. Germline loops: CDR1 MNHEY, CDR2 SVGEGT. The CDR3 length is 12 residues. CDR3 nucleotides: TGTGCCAGCAAAAACGAGGGCGGGGAGCTGTTTTTT. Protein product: CASKNEGGELFF.

The CDR3 DNA is TGTGCCAGTAGCCCGATGGACAGGGCCAATGAGCAGTTCTTC. This gives the protein CASSPMDRANEQFF. The V gene is TRBV19, the J gene TRBJ2-1; 8 bases map to TRBD1. With 6 bases clipped from V and 6 bases from J, the junction kept 7 bases outside the gene matches. The germline V gene has CDR1 LNHDA and CDR2 SQIVND (reference sequence). This CDR3 comprises 14 residues.

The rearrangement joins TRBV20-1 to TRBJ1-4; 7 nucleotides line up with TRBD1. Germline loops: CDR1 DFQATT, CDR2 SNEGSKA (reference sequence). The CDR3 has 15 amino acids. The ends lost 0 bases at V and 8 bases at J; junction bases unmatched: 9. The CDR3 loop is CSARDSRGRGEKLFF. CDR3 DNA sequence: TGCAGTGCTAGAGATTCGAGGGGGCGTGGGGAAAAACTGTTTTTT.

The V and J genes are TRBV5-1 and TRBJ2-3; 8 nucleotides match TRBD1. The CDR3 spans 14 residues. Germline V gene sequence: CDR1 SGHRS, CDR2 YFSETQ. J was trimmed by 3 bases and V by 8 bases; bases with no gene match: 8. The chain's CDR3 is CASRPTGGTDTQYF. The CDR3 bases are TGCGCCAGTCGACCCACAGGGGGGACAGATACGCAGTATTTT.

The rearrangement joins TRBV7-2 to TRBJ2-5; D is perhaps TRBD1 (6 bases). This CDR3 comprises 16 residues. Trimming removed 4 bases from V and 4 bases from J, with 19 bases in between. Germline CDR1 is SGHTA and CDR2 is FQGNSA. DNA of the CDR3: TGTGCCAGCAGCTCCGTTTTTCCTCAGGGGTTAGAGACCCAGTACTTC. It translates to CASSSVFPQGLETQYF. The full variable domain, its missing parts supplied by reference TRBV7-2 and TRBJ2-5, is GAGVSQSPSNKVTEKGKDVELRCDPISGHTALYWYRQSLGQGLEFLIYFQGNSAPDKSGLPSDRFSAERTGGSVSTLTIQRTQQEDSAVYLCASSSVFPQGLETQYFGPGTRLLVL.